The present TCR beta chain was sequenced within a study of patients and donors after allogeneic stem cell transplantation. From the RT-PCR reads, TCRdb called clonotypes with MiXCR, one entry per CDR3 protein. This table has around 200,000 distinct CDR3 sequences, around two fifths appearing once. Sequenced material: blood, either unsorted or a sorted T cell fraction (not recorded which). The sequence came from a human donor who was either an allogeneic HSCT recipient or a stem cell or donor lymphocyte infusion donor (not recorded which). It is not recorded whose cells these are; they may come from a transplant donor.

Here the CDR3 reads CASSFQGPRSPLHF. CDR3 in DNA: TGTGCCAGCAGTTTCCAGGGGCCTCGATCACCCCTCCACTTT. The chain links TRBV12-3 or TRBV12-4 to TRBJ1-6, with a possible D match to TRBD1 (6 bases). Trimming pared 3 bases from V and 10 bases from J, leaving 13 bases between. This CDR3 is 14 amino acids long.